These T cell receptor beta chains were read from a single sample in a study of blood T cells in healthy people across ages. TCRdb re-called the 5' RACE reads with MiXCR, one entry per CDR3 protein. The table shows 1.4 million to 1.5 million distinct CDR3 sequences, with about 43% occurring only once. Source material: blood. Source of these receptors: a woman aged 18-29 years in good health. The CDR3 runs from the conserved cysteine through the conserved F or W.

CASSFDFEQFF | TRBV7-9
CASSLVVRLTGELFF | TRBV3-1
CASSLQTGHTQYF | TRBV28
CASSSPGQGVFF | TRBV6-6
CASNQGSNEQFF | TRBV6-5
CSALSPSEDSSYNEQYF | TRBV20-1
CASGGESSYEQYF | TRBV12-5
CASSPGGKLGELFF | TRBV12-3/TRBV12-4
CSAGYQESSGPLRLVTDTQYF | TRBV20-1
CAWTSLPGPPNTEAFF | TRBV30
CASSLSRDGPNTQYF | TRBV7-3
CASSPGARHEQYF | TRBV18
CASAPRSSYGYTF | TRBV12-5
CSASQPGQGIREAQYF | TRBV20-1